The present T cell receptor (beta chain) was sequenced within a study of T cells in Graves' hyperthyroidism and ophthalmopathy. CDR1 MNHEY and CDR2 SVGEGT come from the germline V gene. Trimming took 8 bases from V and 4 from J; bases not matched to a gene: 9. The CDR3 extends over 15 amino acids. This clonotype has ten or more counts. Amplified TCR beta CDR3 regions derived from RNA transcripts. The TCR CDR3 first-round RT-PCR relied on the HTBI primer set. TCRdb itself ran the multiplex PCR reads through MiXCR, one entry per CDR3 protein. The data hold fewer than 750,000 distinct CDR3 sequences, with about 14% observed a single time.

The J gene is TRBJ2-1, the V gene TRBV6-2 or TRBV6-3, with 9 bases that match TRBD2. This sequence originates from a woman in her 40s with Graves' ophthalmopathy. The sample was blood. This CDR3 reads CASVLAGVFYNEQFF. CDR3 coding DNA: TGTGCCAGCGTCTTAGCGGGAGTGTTTTACAATGAGCAGTTCTTC.